Ten or more counts support the clone carrying this TCR beta chain. Its antigen is undetermined. This CDR3 spans 15 amino acids. CDR1 SGDLS and CDR2 YYNGEE come from the germline V gene. Trimming took 1 base from V and 6 from J, leaving 13 bases between them. These data belong to a study of CD8+CD57+ T cells in acquired aplastic anemia. Whole-study results and caveats: Patients and controls had in common 25 to 30 CD8+ CDR3 sequences.

Using genomic DNA as the template, TCR beta VDJ and CDR3 profiling was carried out. Via MiXCR, TCRdb re-called the reads, giving one row per CDR3 protein. The sample holds fewer than 250,000 distinct CDR3 sequences, around half seen once. The sequence was obtained from a human donor in good health, serving as a control. V is TRBV9 and J is TRBJ1-4, with D maybe TRBD1 (6 bases). The material sequenced was sorted CD4+, CD8+, or CD8+CD57+ T cells (not recorded which) from PBMCs. The CDR3 coding sequence is TGTGCCAGCAGCGTAACCCCGAGGGGGGATGAAAAACTGTTTTTT. It yields the protein CASSVTPRGDEKLFF.